This entry lists 27 T cell receptor beta chains sequenced from one sample in a study of cytomegalovirus exposure and HLA in healthy donors (dated by TCRdb to the late 2010s). The library was built by means of the immunoSEQ multiplex PCR assay. The multiplex PCR relied on a mix of 60 forward primers for TCR Vbeta segments and 13 reverse primers for TCR Jbeta segments. TCRdb obtained this table from immuneACCESS and retained in-frame rearrangements with V and J assigned. These tables miss some clones; where compared with another copy, unresolved V genes account for less than half of the shortfall, and the remainder is unexplained. The sample includes fewer than 250,000 clones, with roughly 70% observed a single time. The top ten clones comprise under 2% of the sample. Material for sequencing was PBMCs. All receptors derive from a woman under 40 in good health and CMV-seronegative.

This clone was observed a few times. The chain employs TRBV9 and TRBJ1-1; D call uncertain. This CDR3 is 14 amino acids long. From germline, CDR1 is SGDLS and CDR2 YYNGEE. V gave up 0 bases and J gave up 0 bases, with 6 bases separating them. CDR3 sequence (DNA): TGTGCCAGCAGCGTAGGGCTGGTGAACACTGAAGCTTTCTTT. This translates into CASSVGLVNTEAFF.

The rearrangement joins TRBV29-1 to TRBJ1-1; D gene uncertain. The V end lost 2 bases, the J end lost 0 bases, and 10 bases lay between the germline ends. This CDR3 is built from 14 residues. The germline V gene encodes CDR1 SQVTM and CDR2 ANQGSEA. The CDR3 DNA sequence: TGCAGCGTTGAATTTTTGTTAATGAACACTGAAGCTTTCTTT. It yields the protein CSVEFLLMNTEAFF.

The rearrangement uses TRBV11-2 and TRBJ2-7, with D perhaps TRBD1 (5 bases). CDR1 and CDR2 from the germline V gene are SGHAT and FQNNGV. The CDR3 is made up of 16 amino acids. Trimming removed 0 bases at V and 4 bases at J, with 16 bases between. This CDR3 reads CASSLEGRVENYEQYF. As DNA, the CDR3 is TGTGCCAGCAGCTTAGAGGGCAGGGTAGAAAATTACGAGCAGTACTTC. Variable domain in full (rest from reference TRBV11-2 and TRBJ2-7): EAGVAQSPRYKIIEKRQSVAFWCNPISGHATLYWYQQILGQGPKLLIQFQNNGVVDDSQLPKDRFSAERLKGVDSTLKIQPAKLEDSAVYLCASSLEGRVENYEQYFGPGTRLTVT.

The V and J genes are TRBV30 and TRBJ2-2, with 7 bases identical to TRBD2. Germline V gene sequence: CDR1 GTSNPN, CDR2 SVGIG (reference sequence). This CDR3 spans 14 amino acids. Germline trimming cut 5 bases from V and 2 bases from J; bases unmatched to any gene: 5. DNA of the CDR3: TGTGCCTGGGGACTAGGGACCAACACCGGGGAGCTGTTTTTT. Translating it yields CAWGLGTNTGELFF. The full variable domain, in which reference TRBV30 and TRBJ2-2 provide the parts outside the CDR3, is SQTIHQWPATLVQPVGSPLSLECTVEGTSNPNLYWYRQAAGRGLQLLFYSVGIGQISSEVPQNLSASRPQDRQFILSSKKLLLSDSGFYLCAWGLGTNTGELFFGEGSRLTVL.

The rearrangement joins TRBV6-5 to TRBJ2-7, with 8 positions matching TRBD1. The germline gives CDR1 MNHEY, CDR2 SVGAGI. The CDR3 loop spans 14 amino acids. The junction had 10 bases not matched to a gene; V was cut back by 9 bases and J by 3 bases. The CDR3 DNA sequence: TGTGCCAGTGAAAGTCAAACAGGGGGCTACGAGCAGTACTTC. Amino acid sequence: CASESQTGGYEQYF.

This clone was found a few times. J is TRBJ2-7 and V is TRBV4-1, with D uncertain. V was trimmed by 8 bases and J by 0 bases, leaving 14 bases between them. This CDR3 is built from 14 residues. CDR1 and CDR2 from the germline V gene are MGHRA and YSYEKL. CDR3 in DNA: TGCGCCAGCTCCCGTTACCACAACTCCTACGAGCAGTACTTC. Residues: CASSRYHNSYEQYF.

V gene TRBV5-1 combines with J gene TRBJ2-3, with no clear D. Germline CDR1 is SGHRS and CDR2 is YFSETQ. Trimming took off 5 bases at V and 3 bases at J, with 4 bases between the two ends. The CDR3 extends over 11 amino acids. The CDR3 protein is CASSTTDTQYF. The CDR3 coding sequence is TGCGCCAGCAGTACAACAGATACGCAGTATTTT.

The rearrangement links TRBV9 to TRBJ1-6; 8 positions match TRBD1. V dropped 3 bases and J dropped 7; count of bases not matched to a gene: 6. Germline lookup yields CDR1 SGDLS and CDR2 YYNGEE. The CDR3 covers 15 residues. CDR3 sequence (DNA): TGTGCCAGCAGCGGGAACAGGGGGTCGAATTCACCCCTCCACTTT. Translation gives CASSGNRGSNSPLHF.

The V call is TRBV29-1, the J call TRBJ1-1; tentatively, D is TRBD1 (5 bases). V shed 6 bases and J shed 4 bases, with 9 bases lying between them. The CDR3 loop spans 11 amino acids. Germline loops: CDR1 SQVTM, CDR2 ANQGSEA. The CDR3 nucleotides are TGCAGCGTCCAGGGTGTCACTGAAGCTTTCTTT. The encoded protein is CSVQGVTEAFF. Full variable domain (outside the CDR3, taken from reference TRBV29-1 and TRBJ1-1): SAVISQKPSRDICQRGTSLTIQCQVDSQVTMMFWYRQQPGQSLTLIATANQGSEATYESGFVIDKFPISRPNLTFSTLTVSNMSPEDSSIYLCSVQGVTEAFFGQGTRLTVV.

A few counts support this clone. This rearrangement joins TRBV6-5 to TRBJ2-7; TRBD1 agrees at 10 bases. V gave up 5 bases and J gave up 9 bases; unmatched junction bases: 10. Germline V gene sequence: CDR1 MNHEY, CDR2 SVGAGI. The CDR3 spans 14 residues. As DNA, the CDR3 is TGTGCCAGCAGTGAACTGGGACAGGGGAGAAGGCAGTACTTC. Its translation: CASSELGQGRRQYF.

The J gene is TRBJ1-5, the V gene TRBV6-1; TRBD1 might be the D (5 bases). Trimming shortened V by 7 bases and J by 5 bases, and 15 bases separated the two germline ends. Germline-derived CDR1 and CDR2 are MNHNS and SASEGT. The CDR3 has 14 amino acids. The CDR3: CASMDTGGYQPQHF. The CDR3 DNA follows: TGTGCCAGCATGGACACGGGGGGTTATCAGCCCCAGCATTTT.

This clone has a single count. An end of the junction differs from the germline gene, which may be a read error. The V and J genes are TRBV7-9 and TRBJ2-7; TRBD2 might be the D (5 bases). Germline V CDR1 and CDR2: SEHNR, FQNEAQ (reference sequence). The CDR3 contains 15 residues. The CDR3 DNA follows: TGTTCCAGCAGCACAACTAGGATTAATGCAGACGAGCAGTACTTC. This encodes CSSSTTRINADEQYF.

This clone was picked up a small number of times. The J gene is TRBJ2-3, the V gene TRBV18; D gene ambiguous. V dropped 3 bases and J dropped 3 bases, with 10 bases sitting between them. The CDR3 loop spans 14 amino acids. CDR1 and CDR2 (germline): KGHSH, LQKENI. The DNA for the CDR3 is TGTGCCAGCTCACCGTCGTCAGGAACAGATACGCAGTATTTT. Translation gives CASSPSSGTDTQYF. Complete variable domain (other parts from reference TRBV18 and TRBJ2-3): NAGVMQNPRHLVRRRGQEARLRCSPMKGHSHVYWYRQLPEEGLKFMVYLQKENIIDESGMPKERFSAEFPKEGPSILRIQQVVRGDSAAYFCASSPSSGTDTQYFGPGTRLTVL.

This chain connects TRBV6-5 to TRBJ1-3, with D possibly being TRBD1 (6 bases). The V and J ends lost 7 bases and 4 bases respectively, with 14 bases between them. Germline V gene sequence: CDR1 MNHEY, CDR2 SVGAGI. The CDR3 has 14 residues. CDR3 region: CASTGGAVGNTIYF. The CDR3 coding sequence is TGTGCCAGCACTGGGGGGGCAGTAGGAAACACCATATATTTT.

The chain joins TRBV7-9 to TRBJ2-7; D remains ambiguous. V was pared by 4 bases and J by 3 bases, with 7 bases between. CDR1 and CDR2 (germline): SEHNR, FQNEAQ (reference sequence). The CDR3 spans 12 residues. DNA of the CDR3: TGTGCCAGCAGCTATGACTTCTACGAGCAGTACTTC. Protein product: CASSYDFYEQYF.

The chain combines TRBV7-3 with TRBJ2-7, with D possibly matching TRBD1 (6 bases). Trimming cost V 5 bases and J 2 bases, with 16 bases left between them. This CDR3 region has 15 residues. In germline, CDR1 is SGHTA, CDR2 FQGTGA. The CDR3 sequence is CASSEPGHWTYEQYF. CDR3 DNA sequence: TGTGCCAGCAGCGAGCCGGGACACTGGACCTACGAGCAGTACTTC.

The rearrangement joins TRBV6-5 to TRBJ2-7, with 10 bases matching TRBD2. CDR3 length: 15 residues. J lost 6 bases, V lost 4 bases, and 9 bases had no gene match. The germline gives CDR1 MNHEY, CDR2 SVGAGI. Here the CDR3 reads CASSSLILAGAEQYF. Here the CDR3 DNA reads TGTGCCAGCAGTTCACTAATCCTAGCGGGGGCCGAGCAGTACTTC.

Of note for this clone: Germline and junction disagree at one end, which may indicate a read error. The chain carries TRBV7-9 and TRBJ2-5, with TRBD2 matching 8 bases. The CDR3 runs to 18 residues. Looked up from germline, CDR1 is SEHNR and CDR2 is FQNEAQ (reference sequence). The CDR3 sequence: CSSSLAYSRGLGPETQYF. For the CDR3, the DNA is TGTTCCAGCAGCTTAGCGTATTCTAGGGGACTAGGGCCAGAGACCCAGTACTTC.

This CDR3 is CASSGGTGAAIWGYTF. As DNA, the CDR3 is TGTGCCAGCAGCGGGGGGACAGGGGCGGCTATCTGGGGCTACACCTTC. This chain joins TRBV28 and TRBJ1-2; the match to TRBD1 covers 10 bases. Germline lookup yields CDR1 MDHEN and CDR2 SYDVKM. The length of the CDR3 is 16 residues. The J segment lost 8 bases and the V segment lost 6 bases, leaving 15 bases of the junction unmatched.

The rearrangement links TRBV7-9 to TRBJ1-2, with 8 bases fitting TRBD1. V shed 8 bases, J shed 8 bases, and the junction held 10 bases outside the gene matches. The CDR3 sequence is 13 residues long. Germline values: CDR1 SEHNR, CDR2 FQNEAQ (reference sequence). CDR3 residues: CASGRGQGSGYTF. CDR3 bases: TGTGCCAGCGGACGAGGACAGGGTAGCGGCTACACCTTC.

The chain joins TRBV11-3 to TRBJ2-3, with 15 positions matching TRBD2. Unmatched junction bases numbered 7, after V lost 6 bases and J lost 3 bases. The CDR3 is made up of 17 amino acids. Germline V lookup: CDR1 SGHNT, CDR2 YENEEA. The CDR3 nucleotides read TGTGCCAGCAGGGGGACCGGGACTAGCGGGGGGACAGATACGCAGTATTTT. Residues: CASRGTGTSGGTDTQYF.

The chain is built from TRBV7-2 and TRBJ2-6, with no clear D. The germline V and J ends were trimmed by 4 bases and 2 bases, with 9 bases remaining between them. The germline V gene encodes CDR1 SGHTA and CDR2 FQGNSA. This CDR3 has 15 residues. The CDR3 DNA is TGTGCCAGCAGCTCACAGCATACTGGGGCCAACGTCCTGACTTTC. Its translation is CASSSQHTGANVLTF.

The rearrangement joins TRBV6-5 to TRBJ2-7; D is ambiguous. This CDR3 is 13 amino acids long. Trimming pared 2 bases from V and 1 base from J, leaving 6 bases between. In germline, CDR1 is MNHEY, CDR2 SVGAGI. The CDR3 nucleotides are TGTGCCAGCAGTTACGCACAGTCCTACGAGCAGTACTTC. Protein sequence: CASSYAQSYEQYF.

This sequence joins TRBV5-1 and TRBJ2-1, with D possibly TRBD2 on 5 matching bases. Trimming removed 3 bases from V and 5 bases from J, with 9 bases in between. This CDR3 has 13 residues. Germline CDR1 SGHRS, CDR2 YFSETQ. CDR3 loop: CASSYGNHNEQFF. The CDR3 DNA is TGCGCCAGCAGCTACGGGAATCACAATGAGCAGTTCTTC.

The chain has TRBV7-9 and TRBJ1-1; D perhaps matches TRBD1 (6 bases). V was pared by 5 bases and J by 5 bases, with 12 bases between. The CDR3 has 13 residues. Germline V gives CDR1 SEHNR, CDR2 FQNEAQ (reference sequence). This CDR3 reads CASSQQGGTEAFF. The CDR3 nucleotides are TGTGCCAGCAGCCAACAGGGAGGGACTGAAGCTTTCTTT. The variable domain in full, completed from reference TRBV7-9 and TRBJ1-1, reads DTGVSQNPRHKITKRGQNVTFRCDPISEHNRLYWYRQTLGQGPEFLTYFQNEAQLEKSRLLSDRFSAERPKGSFSTLEIQRTEQGDSAMYLCASSQQGGTEAFFGQGTRLTVV.

This clone was recorded a few times. The rearrangement joins TRBV5-1 to TRBJ2-7; TRBD1 matches 10 bases. CDR1 and CDR2 from the germline V gene are SGHRS and YFSETQ. Germline trimming cut 3 bases from V and 3 bases from J; bases unmatched to any gene: 6. The CDR3 loop spans 15 amino acids. The CDR3 region has the DNA TGCGCCAGCAGCTCTACCGGGACAGGGGTCTACGAGCAGTACTTC. Its translation: CASSSTGTGVYEQYF.

The V gene is TRBV19, the J gene TRBJ2-3; maybe TRBD1 (8 bases). CDR3 length: 16 residues. Between the trimmed V and J ends, which lost 6 bases and 7 bases, there was a span of 23 bases. The germline V gene encodes CDR1 LNHDA and CDR2 SQIVND (reference sequence). The CDR3 loop is CASRVSGGQETNTQYF. The CDR3 DNA reads as TGTGCCAGTAGAGTATCGGGGGGACAGGAGACGAATACGCAGTATTTT.